Below are 12 T cell receptor beta chains sequenced from a single sample in a study of shared clonotypes between healthy human individuals. The data were produced by immunoSEQ multiplex PCR, yet TCRdb's version contains in-frame clones alone and is incomplete. The sample lists over 950,000 clones, 60% to 80% occurring once. The sequenced material came from memory CD4+ T cells from PBMCs. Documented subset: CD45RA-negative fraction. The receptors shown here come from a man between 18 and 35 years old in good health. Some clones in this sample may be carry-over from other donors' samples.

This clone was recorded once. V and J are TRBV6-5 and TRBJ1-2; D is perhaps TRBD1 (5 bases). This CDR3 region has 15 residues. Trimming pared 0 bases from V and 7 bases from J, leaving 15 bases between. Germline V CDR1 and CDR2: MNHEY, SVGAGI. The CDR3, as DNA: TGTGCCAGCAGTTACTCGAATCCGGGGCGGGGTGGCTACACCTTC. Amino acid sequence: CASSYSNPGRGGYTF.

The rearrangement links TRBV6-1 to TRBJ1-5; D gene unclear. This CDR3 comprises 16 residues. V shed 1 base and J shed 0 bases, with 10 bases lying between them. Germline V gene sequence: CDR1 MNHNS, CDR2 SASEGT. In DNA form, the CDR3 reads TGTGCCAGCAGTGAAGGGGAATGGGTTAGCAATCAGCCCCAGCATTTT. This codes for CASSEGEWVSNQPQHF.

The chain recombines TRBV5-1 with TRBJ1-3; D unclear. Per the germline V gene, CDR1 is SGHRS and CDR2 is YFSETQ. The CDR3 totals 16 residues. Between the trimmed V and J ends, which lost 0 bases and 0 bases, there was a span of 10 bases. The CDR3 DNA is TGCGCCAGCAGCTTGGATGGCAGCCTCTCTGGAAACACCATATATTTT. Translated: CASSLDGSLSGNTIYF.

V and J are TRBV5-4 and TRBJ2-1, with a weak D call TRBD2 (6 bases). The CDR3 has 14 amino acids. V was trimmed by 4 bases and J by 2 bases, leaving 10 bases between them. Per germline, CDR1 SGHNT and CDR2 YYREEE (reference sequence). CDR3 DNA: TGTGCCAGCAGCCTAGCGCCCGCCTACAATGAGCAGTTCTTC. This translates into CASSLAPAYNEQFF.

This rearrangement joins TRBV2 to TRBJ2-5, with D uncertain. Germline V lookup: CDR1 SNHLY, CDR2 FYNNEI. This CDR3 region has 13 residues. Trimming removed 4 bases at V and 2 bases at J, with 8 bases between. CDR3 residues: CASSGNQQETQYF. Written as DNA, the CDR3 is TGTGCCAGCAGTGGAAACCAACAAGAGACCCAGTACTTC.

The CDR3 DNA follows: TGTGCCAGCCGAAGCCTCCCCGACAGGAACATTAACTATGGCTACACCTTC. Its translation is CASRSLPDRNINYGYTF. V is TRBV28 and J is TRBJ1-2; tentative D call: TRBD1 (6 bases). CDR3 length: 17 residues. Germline CDR1 MDHEN, CDR2 SYDVKM. Trimming left V 8 bases short and J 1 base short, with 23 bases between.

The J gene is TRBJ2-7, the V gene TRBV7-9, with D perhaps matching TRBD1 or TRBD2 (5 bases each). The V gene's germline CDR1 is SEHNR and CDR2 FQNEAQ (reference sequence). The CDR3 contains 15 residues. V lost 3 bases and J lost 5, with 17 bases in between. For the CDR3, the DNA is TGTGCCAGCAGCTTCCAGCTTCGGGGCTCTAACGAGCAGTACTTC. It specifies CASSFQLRGSNEQYF.

The chain couples TRBV4-1 to TRBJ2-7; 9 nucleotides match TRBD1. The CDR3 contains 15 residues. Trimming cost V 1 base and J 6 bases; bases outside gene matches: 7. Germline-derived CDR1 and CDR2 are MGHRA and YSYEKL. The chain's CDR3 is CASSQVWTGVGEQYF. The CDR3, as DNA: TGCGCCAGCAGCCAAGTCTGGACAGGGGTTGGCGAGCAGTACTTC.

The chain has TRBV10-2 and TRBJ2-7; 11 bases line up with TRBD2. The trim removed 6 bases at V and 2 bases at J, leaving 6 bases unmatched. This CDR3 has 15 residues. The germline CDR1 and CDR2 sequences are WSHSY and SAAADI. The CDR3 DNA is TGCGCCAGCAGACCCGGACTAGCGGGCCCCTACGAGCAGTACTTC. It encodes CASRPGLAGPYEQYF.

The chain employs TRBV11-2 and TRBJ2-1; weak D call: TRBD2 (6 bases). Trimming removed 0 bases at V and 6 bases at J, with 12 bases between. CDR1 and CDR2 (germline): SGHAT, FQNNGV. This CDR3 is 15 amino acids long. For the CDR3, the DNA is TGTGCCAGCAGCTTAGATGGCGGGACCACCAATGAGCAGTTCTTC. Protein product: CASSLDGGTTNEQFF.

As concerns this clone: Different DNA sequences within this sample yield the same CDR3. V usage is TRBV7-2 and J usage is TRBJ1-1; no firm D call. V was shortened by 3 bases and J by 0 bases, with 8 bases between the two germline ends. The CDR3 covers 14 residues. Germline V gene data show CDR1 as SGHTA and CDR2 as FQGNSA. CDR3 DNA: TGTGCCAGCAGCTTGGTGGGCCTGAACACTGAAGCTTTCTTT. Translated: CASSLVGLNTEAFF.

The chain recombines TRBV20-1 with TRBJ2-7; D gene uncertain. The CDR3 extends over 10 amino acids. Trimming took off 3 bases at V and 7 bases at J, with 7 bases between the two ends. Germline CDR1 is DFQATT and CDR2 is SNEGSKA (reference sequence). In DNA, the CDR3 is TGCAGTGCTAGCCTCATGGAGCAGTACTTC. Amino acids: CSASLMEQYF.